Presented here are 5 T cell receptor beta chains from one specimen sequenced in a study of T cell repertoires in cytomegalovirus infection. TCRdb analysed the reads with MiXCR anew, one entry per CDR3 protein. The sample has around 540,000 distinct CDR3 sequences, 33% seen once; the top ten hold roughly a sixth. These TCRs' antigens remain unknown. The input for sequencing was cultured PBMCs, taken from culture after CMV antigen stimulation. The receptors were gathered from a human donor in good health (CMV status not recorded). Some clones in this sample may be carry-over from other donors' samples.

This chain uses TRBV19 with TRBJ2-2; D gene ambiguous. Germline V gives CDR1 LNHDA, CDR2 SQIVND (reference sequence). The CDR3 runs to 16 residues. With 4 bases removed from V and 1 base from J, the gap between germline ends came to 13 bases. The DNA for the CDR3 is TGTGCCAGTAGTAGTGGAGTGACCCTGAACACCGGGGAGCTGTTTTTT. This encodes CASSSGVTLNTGELFF.

The chain employs TRBV11-2 and TRBJ2-7; TRBD1 agrees at 8 bases. The germline CDR1 and CDR2 sequences are SGHAT and FQNNGV. The junction had 6 bases not matched to a gene; V was cut back by 0 bases and J by 2 bases. CDR3 length: 16 residues. CDR3 sequence reads: CASSLDGSGGTYEQYF. In nucleotides, the CDR3 is TGTGCCAGCAGCTTAGATGGTTCAGGGGGCACCTACGAGCAGTACTTC.

The chain combines TRBV27 with TRBJ2-7; D possibly corresponds to TRBD2 (5 bases). Germline V gene lookup returns CDR1 MNHEY and CDR2 SMNVEV (reference sequence). Between the trimmed V and J ends, which lost 1 base and 6 bases, there was a span of 10 bases. The CDR3 has 13 residues. CDR3 sequence reads: CASSLWAGGEQYF. The CDR3 DNA sequence: TGTGCCAGCAGTTTATGGGCAGGAGGCGAGCAGTACTTC.

This chain connects TRBV13 to TRBJ2-1; D is possibly TRBD2 (6 bases). This CDR3 comprises 15 residues. Germline CDR1 PRHDT, CDR2 FYEKMQ (reference sequence). The V end was cut by 8 bases, the J end by 7 bases, with 21 bases between. In nucleotides, the CDR3 is TGTGCCAGCCATCCGGTGACGGGAGTTGAAAATGAGCAGTTCTTC. It is translated as CASHPVTGVENEQFF.

CDR3 region: CASSWDSLSGSYEQYF. The DNA of the CDR3 is TGTGCCAGCAGCTGGGATAGCCTATCGGGCTCCTACGAGCAGTACTTC. The rearrangement uses TRBV7-8 and TRBJ2-7; D not resolved. Germline CDR1 and CDR2: SGHVS and FQNEAQ. The CDR3 has 16 amino acids. V shed 4 bases and J shed 0 bases, with 16 bases lying between them.